The present T cell receptor (beta chain) was sequenced within a study of CXCR3-negative and CXCR3-positive naive CD8 T cells. On the study more broadly: Per library, roughly 1.5 +/- 0.3 million reads; about 150 million TRB reads overall.

Findings and limits, study-wide: Whereas both naive subsets had comparably high diversity, memory CD8+ cells had much lower diversity. Naive CXCR3-negative and CXCR3-positive cells had similar TRBV-TRBJ usage; memory differed.

Researchers prepared the TRB cDNA libraries using 5' RACE with UMI labels. No DNA is given; TCRdb re-called the 5' RACE reads and lists each CDR3 protein once. The sample totals 45,000 to 60,000 distinct CDR3 sequences. About this clonotype: The antigen is unknown.

This CDR3 comprises 16 residues. The chain couples TRBV21-1 to TRBJ1-2. TRBV21-1 is given as a pseudogene. The sequence was obtained from a human donor in good health. Some clones in this sample may be carry-over from other donors' samples. Sequenced input: memory CD8+ T cells from blood. CDR3 sequence: CASLNERAPRKNGYTF.